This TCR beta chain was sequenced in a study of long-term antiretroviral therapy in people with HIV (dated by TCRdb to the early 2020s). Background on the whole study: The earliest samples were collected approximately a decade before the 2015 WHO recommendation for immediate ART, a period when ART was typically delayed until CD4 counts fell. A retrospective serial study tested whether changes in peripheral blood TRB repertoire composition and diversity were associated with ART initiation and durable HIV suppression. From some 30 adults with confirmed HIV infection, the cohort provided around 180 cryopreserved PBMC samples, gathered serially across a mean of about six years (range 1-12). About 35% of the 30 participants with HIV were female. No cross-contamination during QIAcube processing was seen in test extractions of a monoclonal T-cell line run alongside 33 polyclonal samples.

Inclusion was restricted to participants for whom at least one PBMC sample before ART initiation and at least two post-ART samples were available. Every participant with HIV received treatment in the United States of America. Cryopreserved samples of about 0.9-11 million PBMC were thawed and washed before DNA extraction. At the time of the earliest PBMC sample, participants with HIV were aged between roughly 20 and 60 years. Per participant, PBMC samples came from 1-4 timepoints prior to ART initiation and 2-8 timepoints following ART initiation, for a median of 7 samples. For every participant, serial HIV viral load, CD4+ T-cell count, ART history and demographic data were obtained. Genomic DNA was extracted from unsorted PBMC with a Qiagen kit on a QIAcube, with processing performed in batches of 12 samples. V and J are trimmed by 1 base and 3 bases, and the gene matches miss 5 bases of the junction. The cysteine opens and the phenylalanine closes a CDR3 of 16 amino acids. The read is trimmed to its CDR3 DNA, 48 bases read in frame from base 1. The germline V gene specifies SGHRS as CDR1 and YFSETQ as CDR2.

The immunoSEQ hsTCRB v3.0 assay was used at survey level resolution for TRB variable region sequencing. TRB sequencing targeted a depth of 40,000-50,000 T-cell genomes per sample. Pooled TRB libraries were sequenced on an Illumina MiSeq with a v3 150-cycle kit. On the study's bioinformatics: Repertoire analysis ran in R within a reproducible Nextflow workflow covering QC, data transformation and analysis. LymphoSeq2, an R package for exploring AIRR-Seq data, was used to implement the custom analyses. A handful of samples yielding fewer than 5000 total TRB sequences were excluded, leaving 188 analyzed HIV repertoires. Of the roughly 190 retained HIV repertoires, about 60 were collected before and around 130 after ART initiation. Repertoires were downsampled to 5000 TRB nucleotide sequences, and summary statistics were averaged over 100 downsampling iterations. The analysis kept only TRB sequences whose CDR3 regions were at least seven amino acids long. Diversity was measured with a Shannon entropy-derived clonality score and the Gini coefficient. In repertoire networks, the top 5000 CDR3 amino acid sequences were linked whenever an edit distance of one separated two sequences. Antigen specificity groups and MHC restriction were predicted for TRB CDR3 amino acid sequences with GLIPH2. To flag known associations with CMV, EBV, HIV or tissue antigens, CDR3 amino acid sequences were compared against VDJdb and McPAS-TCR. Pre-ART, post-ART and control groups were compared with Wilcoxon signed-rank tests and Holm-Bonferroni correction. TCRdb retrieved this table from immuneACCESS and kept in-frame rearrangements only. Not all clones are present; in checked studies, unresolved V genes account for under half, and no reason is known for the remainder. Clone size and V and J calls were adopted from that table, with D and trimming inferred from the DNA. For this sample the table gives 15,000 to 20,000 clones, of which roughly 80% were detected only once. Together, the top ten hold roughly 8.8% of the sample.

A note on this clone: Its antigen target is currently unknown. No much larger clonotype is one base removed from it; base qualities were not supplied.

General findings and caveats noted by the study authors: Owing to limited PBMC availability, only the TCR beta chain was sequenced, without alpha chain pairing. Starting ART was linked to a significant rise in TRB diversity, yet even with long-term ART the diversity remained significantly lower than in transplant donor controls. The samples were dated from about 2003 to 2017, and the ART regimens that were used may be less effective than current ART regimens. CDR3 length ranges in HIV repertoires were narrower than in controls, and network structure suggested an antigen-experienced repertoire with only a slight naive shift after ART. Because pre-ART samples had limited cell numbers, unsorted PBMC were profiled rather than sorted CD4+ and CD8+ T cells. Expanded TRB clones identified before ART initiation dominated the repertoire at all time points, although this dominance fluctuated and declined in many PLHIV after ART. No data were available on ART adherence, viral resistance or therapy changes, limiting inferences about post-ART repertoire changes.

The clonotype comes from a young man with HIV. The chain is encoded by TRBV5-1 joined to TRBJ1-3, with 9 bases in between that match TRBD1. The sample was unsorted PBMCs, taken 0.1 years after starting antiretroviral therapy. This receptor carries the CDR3 CASSLLQGAHGNTIYF. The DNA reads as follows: TGCGCCAGCAGCTTGTTACAGGGGGCGCATGGAAACACCATATATTTT.